This TCR beta chain was captured in a study of T cells in Graves' hyperthyroidism and ophthalmopathy. Whole-study findings and limits: Patients with ophthalmopathy were separated from those with stable hyperthyroidism by a 13 V-J model.

This clonotype was seen a single time. The antigen is not known. It was considered stable Graves' hyperthyroidism when ophthalmopathy did not progress within 18 months. Newly diagnosed patients aged 18 to 65 had hyperthyroidism of under 2 months' duration. This CDR3 comprises 13 residues. Deletions cut 6 bases from V and 5 bases from J, with 14 bases between. Germline CDR1 SNHLY, CDR2 FYNNEI. It was RNA transcripts that yielded the amplified TCR beta CDR3 regions. First-round RT-PCR with HTBI primers amplified the TCR CDR3 region. TCRdb reprocessed the multiplex PCR reads with MiXCR, giving one entry per CDR3 protein. The sample has a few hundred thousand distinct CDR3 sequences; 21% are singletons.

Sample: blood. The receptor was isolated from a woman in her 50s with Graves' hyperthyroidism. V usage is TRBV2 and J usage is TRBJ2-7; TRBD1 might be the D (6 bases). CDR3 protein: CASSPGQTNEQYF. The CDR3 region has the DNA TGTGCCAGCAGCCCCGGACAGACTAACGAGCAGTACTTC. The full variable domain, with the rest looked up from reference TRBV2 and TRBJ2-7, is EPEVTQTPSHQVTQMGQEVILRCVPISNHLYFYWYRQILGQKVEFLVSFYNNEISEKSEIFDDQFSVERPDGSNFTLKIRSTKLEDSAMYFCASSPGQTNEQYFGPGTRLTVT.